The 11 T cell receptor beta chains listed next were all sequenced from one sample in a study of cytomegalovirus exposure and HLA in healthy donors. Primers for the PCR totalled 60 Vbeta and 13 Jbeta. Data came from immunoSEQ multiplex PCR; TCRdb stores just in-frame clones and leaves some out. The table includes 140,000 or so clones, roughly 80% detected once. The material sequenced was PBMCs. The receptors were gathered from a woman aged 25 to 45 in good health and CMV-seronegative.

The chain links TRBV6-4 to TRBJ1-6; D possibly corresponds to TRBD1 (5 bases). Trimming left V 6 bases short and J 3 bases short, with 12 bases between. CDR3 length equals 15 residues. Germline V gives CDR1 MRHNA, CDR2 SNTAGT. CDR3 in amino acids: CASRQDTGYNSPLHF. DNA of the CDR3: TGTGCCAGCAGACAGGACACAGGCTATAATTCACCCCTCCACTTT.

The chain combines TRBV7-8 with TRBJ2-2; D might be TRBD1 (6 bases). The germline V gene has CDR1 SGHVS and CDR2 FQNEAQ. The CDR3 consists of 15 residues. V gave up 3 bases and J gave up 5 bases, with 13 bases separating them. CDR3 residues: CASSLLGQGTGELFF. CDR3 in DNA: TGTGCCAGCAGCTTGCTGGGCCAGGGGACCGGGGAGCTGTTTTTT.

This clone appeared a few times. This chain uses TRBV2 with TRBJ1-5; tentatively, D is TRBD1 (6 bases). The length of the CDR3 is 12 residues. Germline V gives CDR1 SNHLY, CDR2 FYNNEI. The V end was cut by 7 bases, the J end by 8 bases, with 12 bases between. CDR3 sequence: CASKTGFEPQHF. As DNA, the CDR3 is TGTGCCAGCAAGACAGGTTTTGAGCCCCAGCATTTT.

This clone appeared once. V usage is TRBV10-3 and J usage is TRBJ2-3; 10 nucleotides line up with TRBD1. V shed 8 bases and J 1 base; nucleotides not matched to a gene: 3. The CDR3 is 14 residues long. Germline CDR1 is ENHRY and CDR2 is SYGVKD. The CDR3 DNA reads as TGTGCCATCTCCGGGACAGGGGGCACAGATACGCAGTATTTT. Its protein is CAISGTGGTDTQYF.

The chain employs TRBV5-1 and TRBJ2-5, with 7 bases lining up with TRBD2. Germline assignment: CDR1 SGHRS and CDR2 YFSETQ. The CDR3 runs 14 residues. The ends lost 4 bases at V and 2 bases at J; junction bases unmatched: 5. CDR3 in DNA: TGCGCCAGCAGCCCCCAGGGACTACAAGAGACCCAGTACTTC. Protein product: CASSPQGLQETQYF.

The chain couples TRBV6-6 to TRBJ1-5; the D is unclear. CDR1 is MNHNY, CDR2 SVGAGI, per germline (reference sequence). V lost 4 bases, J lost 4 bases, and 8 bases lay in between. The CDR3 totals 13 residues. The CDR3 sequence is CASSSQENQPQHF. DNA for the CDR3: TGTGCCAGCAGTTCCCAAGAGAATCAGCCCCAGCATTTT.

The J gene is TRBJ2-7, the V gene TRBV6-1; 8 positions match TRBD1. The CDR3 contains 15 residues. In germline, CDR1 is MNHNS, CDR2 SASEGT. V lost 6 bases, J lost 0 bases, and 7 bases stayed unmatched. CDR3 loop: CASSRTGNPSYEQYF. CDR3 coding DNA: TGTGCCAGCAGCAGGACAGGGAACCCCTCCTACGAGCAGTACTTC.

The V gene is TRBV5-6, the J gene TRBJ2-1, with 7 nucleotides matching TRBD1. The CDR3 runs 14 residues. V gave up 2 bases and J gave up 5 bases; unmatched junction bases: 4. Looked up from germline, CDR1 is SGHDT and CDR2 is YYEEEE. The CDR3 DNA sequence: TGTGCCAGCAGCTTTTACAGGGGAAACAATGAGCAGTTCTTC. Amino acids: CASSFYRGNNEQFF.

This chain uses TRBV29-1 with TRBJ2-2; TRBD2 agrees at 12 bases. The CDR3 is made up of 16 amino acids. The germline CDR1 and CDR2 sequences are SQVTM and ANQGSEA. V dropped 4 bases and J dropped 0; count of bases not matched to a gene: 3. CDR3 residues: CSVVLAGGPNTGELFF. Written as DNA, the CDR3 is TGCAGCGTTGTGCTAGCGGGGGGGCCGAACACCGGGGAGCTGTTTTTT.

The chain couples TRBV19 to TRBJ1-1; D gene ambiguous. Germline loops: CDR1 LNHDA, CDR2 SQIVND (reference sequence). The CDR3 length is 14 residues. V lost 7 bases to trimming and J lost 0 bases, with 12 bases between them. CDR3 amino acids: CASTIRTLNTEAFF. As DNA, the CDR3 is TGTGCCAGTACCATCAGGACTTTGAACACTGAAGCTTTCTTT.

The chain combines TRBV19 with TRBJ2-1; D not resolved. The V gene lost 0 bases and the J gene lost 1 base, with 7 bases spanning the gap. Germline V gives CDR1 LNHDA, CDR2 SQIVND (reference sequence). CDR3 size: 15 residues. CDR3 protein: CASSIDFGSYNEQFF. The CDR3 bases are TGTGCCAGTAGTATAGACTTCGGGTCCTACAATGAGCAGTTCTTC.